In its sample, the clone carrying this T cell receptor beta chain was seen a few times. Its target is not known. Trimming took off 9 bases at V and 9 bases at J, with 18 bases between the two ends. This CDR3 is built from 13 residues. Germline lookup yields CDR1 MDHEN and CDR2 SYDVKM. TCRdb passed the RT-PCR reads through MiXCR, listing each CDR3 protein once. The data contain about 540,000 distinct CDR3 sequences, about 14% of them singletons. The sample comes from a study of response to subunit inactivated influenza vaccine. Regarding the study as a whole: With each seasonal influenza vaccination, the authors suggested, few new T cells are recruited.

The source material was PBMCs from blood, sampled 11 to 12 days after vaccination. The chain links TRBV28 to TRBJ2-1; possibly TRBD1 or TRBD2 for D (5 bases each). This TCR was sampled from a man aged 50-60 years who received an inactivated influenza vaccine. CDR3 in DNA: TGTGCCAGTCAAGGGGCGGGTAGAACTGAGCAGTTCTTC. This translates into CASQGAGRTEQFF.